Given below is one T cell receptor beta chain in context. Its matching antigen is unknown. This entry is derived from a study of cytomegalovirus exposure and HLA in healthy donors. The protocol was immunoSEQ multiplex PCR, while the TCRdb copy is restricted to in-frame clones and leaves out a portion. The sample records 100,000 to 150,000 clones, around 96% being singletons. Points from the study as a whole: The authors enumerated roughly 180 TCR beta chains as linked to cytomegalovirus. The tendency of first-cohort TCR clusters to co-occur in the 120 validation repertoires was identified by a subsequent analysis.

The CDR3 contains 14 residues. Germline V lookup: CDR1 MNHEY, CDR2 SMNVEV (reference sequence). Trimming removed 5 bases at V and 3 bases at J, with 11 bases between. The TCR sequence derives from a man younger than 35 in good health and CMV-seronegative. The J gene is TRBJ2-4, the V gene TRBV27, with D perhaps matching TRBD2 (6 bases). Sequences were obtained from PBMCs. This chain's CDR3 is CASSRRENKNIQYF. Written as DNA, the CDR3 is TGTGCCAGCAGTAGGAGGGAGAACAAAAACATTCAGTACTTC.